Here is one TCR beta chain with its context. Antigen specificity is unknown. The data originate from a study of long-term antiretroviral therapy in people with HIV. Study details: The study's earliest collections predate the 2015 immediate-ART recommendation by about a decade.

With survey level as its setting, the immunoSEQ assay was v3.0. Sequencing was directed toward about 35,000-50,000 T-cell genomes in each sample. Clones were read by immunoSEQ multiplex PCR, and TCRdb kept only the in-frame ones, dropping some. The table shows tens of thousands of clones, with around 96% occurring only once. Study results and limitations: In samples taken after ART, diversity increased but remained below transplant donor control levels.

J was trimmed by 2 bases and V by 5 bases; bases with no gene match: 6. Germline V gene sequence: CDR1 SGHVS, CDR2 FQNEAQ. This CDR3 is 14 amino acids long. Each HIV-infected participant was given treatment in the United States. Sample: unsorted PBMCs, taken 5.3 years after starting antiretroviral therapy. This TCR derives from a man aged 25 to 45 with HIV. The chain recombines TRBV7-8 with TRBJ2-7, with 7 bases that match TRBD1. The CDR3 spells CASSQWTGTYEQYF. CDR3 nucleotides: TGTGCCAGCAGCCAGTGGACAGGTACCTACGAGCAGTACTTC. Full variable domain (missing parts from reference TRBV7-8 and TRBJ2-7): GAGVSQSPRYKVAKRGQDVALRCDPISGHVSLFWYQQALGQGPEFLTYFQNEAQLDKSGLPSDRFFAERPEGSVSTLKIQRTQQEDSAVYLCASSQWTGTYEQYFGPGTRLTVT.